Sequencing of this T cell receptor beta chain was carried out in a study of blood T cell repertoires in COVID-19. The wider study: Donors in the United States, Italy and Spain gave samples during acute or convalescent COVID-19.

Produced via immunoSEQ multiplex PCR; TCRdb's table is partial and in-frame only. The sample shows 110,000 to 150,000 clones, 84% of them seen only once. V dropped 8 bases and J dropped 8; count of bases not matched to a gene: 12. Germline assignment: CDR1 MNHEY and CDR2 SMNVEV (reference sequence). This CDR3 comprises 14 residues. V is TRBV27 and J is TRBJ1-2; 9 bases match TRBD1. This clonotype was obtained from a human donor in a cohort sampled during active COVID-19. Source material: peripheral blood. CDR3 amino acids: CASAIAQGARGYTF. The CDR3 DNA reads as TGTGCCAGCGCTATTGCACAGGGGGCCAGAGGCTACACCTTC.